The 18 T cell receptor beta chains presented below share a single source sample, sequenced in a study of shared clonotypes between healthy human individuals. Clones were read by immunoSEQ multiplex PCR, and TCRdb kept only the in-frame ones, dropping some. This sample yields more than 2,000,000 clones, of which about 92% are seen a single time; roughly 0.14% belongs to the top ten. Sequences were obtained from naive CD4+ T cells sorted from blood. The subset was: CD45RA+ positively selected. These receptors all stem from a man between 18 and 29 years old in good health.

V usage is TRBV2 and J usage is TRBJ2-3, with unresolved D. The V and J ends lost 3 bases and 8 bases respectively, with 15 bases between them. CDR3 length equals 14 residues. CDR1 is SNHLY, CDR2 FYNNEI, per germline. The CDR3 is CASSEERPHATQYF. Here the CDR3 DNA reads TGTGCCAGCAGTGAGGAGCGACCTCACGCTACGCAGTATTTT.

The chain is built from TRBV18 and TRBJ1-3, with D possibly being TRBD1 (6 bases). This CDR3 region has 16 residues. Germline lookup yields CDR1 KGHSH and CDR2 LQKENI. V shed 3 bases and J shed 3 bases, with 15 bases lying between them. The CDR3 loop is CASSPRGVPNGNTIYF. Written as DNA, the CDR3 is TGTGCCAGCTCACCGAGGGGGGTACCAAATGGAAACACCATATATTTT. The full variable domain, its missing parts supplied by reference TRBV18 and TRBJ1-3, is NAGVMQNPRHLVRRRGQEARLRCSPMKGHSHVYWYRQLPEEGLKFMVYLQKENIIDESGMPKERFSAEFPKEGPSILRIQQVVRGDSAAYFCASSPRGVPNGNTIYFGEGSWLTVV.

The CDR3 region has the DNA TGTGCCAGCAGGTGGGGGGAAGAGACCCAGTACTTC. Its protein product is CASRWGEETQYF. The chain combines TRBV6-6 with TRBJ2-5; TRBD2 might be the D (6 bases). V lost 6 bases, J lost 3 bases, and 8 bases lay in between. This CDR3 is built from 12 residues. Germline V CDR1 and CDR2: MNHNY, SVGAGI (reference sequence).

CDR3 sequence: CASSSMGQVFDEQYF. For the CDR3, the DNA is TGCGCCAGCAGCTCCATGGGACAGGTTTTCGACGAGCAGTACTTC. The genes are TRBV5-1 and TRBJ2-5; TRBD1 matches 8 bases. The better agreement between TRBJ2-7 and the DNA end casts doubt on the J call. Per the germline V gene, CDR1 is SGHRS and CDR2 is YFSETQ. This CDR3 is built from 15 residues.

The chain joins TRBV12-5 to TRBJ2-7; 7 nucleotides agree with TRBD1. CDR1 is LGHNT, CDR2 FRNRAP, per germline. The CDR3 sequence is 15 residues long. With 5 bases clipped from V and 0 bases from J, the junction kept 7 bases outside the gene matches. The DNA of the CDR3 is TGTGCTAGTGGTAAACCGACAGGGAGCTCCTACGAGCAGTACTTC. As protein: CASGKPTGSSYEQYF.

The rearrangement links TRBV30 to TRBJ1-4; 7 bases agree with TRBD1. Germline V lookup: CDR1 GTSNPN, CDR2 SVGIG (reference sequence). The V gene end was trimmed by 1 base and the J gene end by 5 bases; junction bases not matched to a gene: 10. The length of the CDR3 is 16 residues. Here the CDR3 reads CAWSGRLGTVNEKLFF. Written as DNA, the CDR3 is TGTGCCTGGAGTGGGCGCTTGGGGACAGTCAATGAAAAACTGTTTTTT.

This chain joins TRBV7-2 and TRBJ2-5; 8 bases line up with TRBD1. CDR1 is SGHTA and CDR2 is FQGNSA in the germline V gene. This CDR3 is built from 16 residues. The trim removed 5 bases at V and 1 base at J, leaving 9 bases unmatched. CDR3 DNA sequence: TGTGCCAGCAGCCAGGACAGGGTGGGACCCCAAGAGACCCAGTACTTC. Protein: CASSQDRVGPQETQYF.

This rearrangement joins TRBV9 to TRBJ1-2; TRBD1 matches at 8 bases. This CDR3 is built from 14 residues. The germline gives CDR1 SGDLS, CDR2 YYNGEE. Unmatched junction bases numbered 4, after V lost 0 bases and J lost 6 bases. Here the CDR3 reads CASSVDQGAHGYTF. DNA of the CDR3: TGTGCCAGCAGCGTAGATCAGGGGGCGCATGGCTACACCTTC.

The genes are TRBV19 and TRBJ2-1; weak D call: TRBD2 (5 bases). With 2 bases removed from V and 0 bases from J, the gap between germline ends came to 11 bases. The length of the CDR3 is 16 residues. Germline-derived CDR1 and CDR2 are LNHDA and SQIVND (reference sequence). CDR3 sequence (DNA): TGTGCCAGTAGTATAAAGCGGCCCGTCTCCTACAATGAGCAGTTCTTC. It codes for CASSIKRPVSYNEQFF.

The chain links TRBV5-4 to TRBJ2-1; D might be TRBD2 (6 bases). V was clipped by 4 bases and J by 1 base, with 15 bases between them. The CDR3 spans 16 residues. Germline V CDR1 and CDR2: SGHNT, YYREEE (reference sequence). Here the CDR3 DNA reads TGTGCCAGCAGCCCCGGAGTAGCGGTATCCTACAATGAGCAGTTCTTC. Its translation is CASSPGVAVSYNEQFF.

The rearrangement links TRBV19 to TRBJ1-5; D uncertain. The germline V gene encodes CDR1 LNHDA and CDR2 SQIVND (reference sequence). This CDR3 region has 15 residues. Trimming stripped 7 bases from V and 1 base from J, with 14 bases between. The CDR3 sequence is CASKRESSSNQPQHF. As DNA, the CDR3 is TGTGCCAGTAAGAGGGAGAGTTCAAGCAATCAGCCCCAGCATTTT. Full variable domain (outside the CDR3, taken from reference TRBV19 and TRBJ1-5): DGGITQSPKYLFRKEGQNVTLSCEQNLNHDAMYWYRQDPGQGLRLIYYSQIVNDFQKGDIAEGYSVSREKKESFPLTVTSAQKNPTAFYLCASKRESSSNQPQHFGDGTRLSIL.

V gene TRBV19 combines with J gene TRBJ2-6; D is uncertain. Between the trimmed V and J ends, which lost 6 bases and 0 bases, there was a span of 6 bases. Germline CDR1 and CDR2: LNHDA and SQIVND (reference sequence). The CDR3 spans 14 residues. The CDR3 here is CASSPNSGANVLTF. The CDR3 DNA follows: TGTGCCAGTAGCCCGAACTCTGGGGCCAACGTCCTGACTTTC.

The gene calls are TRBV19 and TRBJ2-5; TRBD1 matches at 8 bases. Germline V gene data show CDR1 as LNHDA and CDR2 as SQIVND (reference sequence). V was clipped by 5 bases and J by 5 bases; unmatched bases: 4. The CDR3 is 13 amino acids. The CDR3 protein is CASSSTGEETQYF. In DNA, the CDR3 is TGTGCCAGTAGTTCGACAGGGGAGGAGACCCAGTACTTC. Full variable domain (outside the CDR3, taken from reference TRBV19 and TRBJ2-5): DGGITQSPKYLFRKEGQNVTLSCEQNLNHDAMYWYRQDPGQGLRLIYYSQIVNDFQKGDIAEGYSVSREKKESFPLTVTSAQKNPTAFYLCASSSTGEETQYFGPGTRLLVL.

The chain uses TRBV2 and TRBJ2-3; a possible D gene is TRBD1 (6 bases). The CDR3 is made up of 12 amino acids. Germline V lookup: CDR1 SNHLY, CDR2 FYNNEI. V shed 6 bases and J shed 8 bases, with 12 bases lying between them. The chain's CDR3 is CASRTGQSTQYF. The CDR3 coding sequence is TGTGCCAGCAGGACGGGACAATCTACGCAGTATTTT.

The chain uses TRBV6-1 and TRBJ2-7; 9 bases match TRBD1. CDR3 length: 15 residues. The J segment lost 7 bases and the V segment lost 7 bases, leaving 14 bases of the junction unmatched. Germline V gene sequence: CDR1 MNHNS, CDR2 SASEGT. CDR3 sequence: CASKSPTGGIEEQYF. The CDR3 DNA reads as TGTGCCAGCAAGTCCCCGACAGGGGGTATTGAAGAGCAGTACTTC.

CDR3 bases: TGTGCCAGCAGCTCATTAGGACAGGGAGCTGGAAACACCATATATTTT. The encoded protein is CASSSLGQGAGNTIYF. The chain couples TRBV7-2 to TRBJ1-3; 8 nucleotides align to TRBD1. Trimming removed 4 bases from V and 2 bases from J; junction bases left unmatched: 7. CDR3 length equals 16 residues. Germline CDR1 reads SGHTA; CDR2 reads FQGNSA.

About this clone: Other DNA sequences of this sample code for an identical CDR3. In DNA form, the CDR3 reads TGTGCCTGGAGTGTAGGTCAGGGCTATGGCTACACCTTC. This gives the protein CAWSVGQGYGYTF. The chain employs TRBV30 and TRBJ1-2; a possible D gene is TRBD1 (5 bases). The V end was cut by 0 bases, the J end by 4 bases, with 9 bases between. The CDR3 length is 13 residues. Per the germline V gene, CDR1 is GTSNPN and CDR2 is SVGIG (reference sequence). Full variable domain (outside the CDR3, taken from reference TRBV30 and TRBJ1-2): SQTIHQWPATLVQPVGSPLSLECTVEGTSNPNLYWYRQAAGRGLQLLFYSVGIGQISSEVPQNLSASRPQDRQFILSSKKLLLSDSGFYLCAWSVGQGYGYTFGSGTRLTVV.

The chain joins TRBV7-2 to TRBJ2-4; 11 bases line up with TRBD2. The CDR3 extends over 20 amino acids. J lost 6 bases, V lost 0 bases, and 16 bases had no gene match. CDR1 SGHTA and CDR2 FQGNSA come from the germline V gene. The DNA for the CDR3 is TGTGCCAGCAGCTTAGCGGGGGGCCTAGCGGGAGGAATAGCGGGAAACATTCAGTACTTC. This encodes CASSLAGGLAGGIAGNIQYF.